Given below is one T cell receptor beta chain in context. Its matching antigen is unknown. TCRdb analysed the 5' RACE reads with MiXCR anew, one entry per CDR3 protein. The repertoire holds roughly 310,000 distinct CDR3 sequences, with around 3.6% as singletons. This sample is part of a study of T cells after yellow fever vaccination. Study details: Any fraction with a low cell number was prepared using SMART-Seq v4 Ultra Low Input.

Findings of the study overall: Booster sampling recovered most clones from primary vaccination (96% CD4, just over 85% CD8).

This specimen was PBMCs, taken on the day of the yellow fever booster vaccination. This clonotype originated in a man aged 18 to 29 who received the YFV17D yellow fever vaccine.

CDR3 DNA sequence: TGTGCCAGCAGTTTTGCGGAGAACACTGAAGCTTTCTTT. Translating it yields CASSFAENTEAFF. V usage is TRBV12-3 or TRBV12-4 and J usage is TRBJ1-1; D is unclear. V was clipped by 3 bases and J by 1 base, with 6 bases between them. The CDR3 extends over 13 amino acids.